This passage covers 9 T cell receptor beta chains from one sample sequenced in a study of radiotherapy plus CTLA-4 blockade in lung cancer. Produced via immunoSEQ multiplex PCR; TCRdb's table is partial and in-frame only. The repertoire includes 43,000 or so clones, 73% of them detected once, and 3.5% to 4% sits in the top ten. The sequencing used peripheral blood, collected from a patient treated with radiotherapy plus ipilimumab. The receptors here all came from a human donor with non-small cell lung cancer who had a complete response to radiotherapy plus ipilimumab.

The chain joins TRBV5-1 to TRBJ2-3; TRBD2 aligns across 10 bases. Germline V lookup: CDR1 SGHRS, CDR2 YFSETQ. V dropped 7 bases and J dropped 2; count of bases not matched to a gene: 7. This CDR3 region has 15 residues. CDR3 amino acids: CASAPTSGDTDTQYF. CDR3 in DNA: TGCGCCAGCGCTCCTACTAGCGGGGACACAGATACGCAGTATTTT.

The chain is built from TRBV30 and TRBJ2-3, with 7 bases fitting TRBD2. J was trimmed by 2 bases and V by 4 bases; bases with no gene match: 3. This CDR3 spans 13 amino acids. CDR1 and CDR2 from the germline V gene are GTSNPN and SVGIG (reference sequence). The CDR3 region is CAWKRDHTDTQYF. CDR3 coding DNA: TGTGCCTGGAAGCGGGACCACACAGATACGCAGTATTTT.

This clone was observed once. The chain combines TRBV2 with TRBJ1-1; TRBD1 agrees at 9 bases. The CDR3 is made up of 16 amino acids. Germline CDR1 reads SNHLY; CDR2 reads FYNNEI. V lost 9 bases and J lost 0; bases outside the gene matches: 11. The CDR3 protein is CARETGGKVMNTEAFF. The DNA for the CDR3 is TGTGCCAGAGAGACAGGGGGAAAGGTGATGAACACTGAAGCTTTCTTT. Supplemented by reference TRBV2 and TRBJ1-1, the full variable domain reads EPEVTQTPSHQVTQMGQEVILRCVPISNHLYFYWYRQILGQKVEFLVSFYNNEISEKSEIFDDQFSVERPDGSNFTLKIRSTKLEDSAMYFCARETGGKVMNTEAFFGQGTRLTVV.

The gene calls are TRBV7-2 and TRBJ2-3, with TRBD1 matching over 11 bases. J gave up 6 bases and V 5 bases, and 7 bases lay outside the gene matches. Germline values: CDR1 SGHTA, CDR2 FQGNSA. The CDR3 consists of 15 residues. CDR3 sequence: CASSAGQGGFDTQYF. The CDR3 DNA is TGTGCCAGCAGCGCGGGACAGGGGGGGTTCGATACGCAGTATTTT.

The table lists this clone with a few counts. Sequence at one end of the junction differs from germline and may be a read error. The J gene is TRBJ1-1, the V gene TRBV18; 8 nucleotides agree with TRBD1. The CDR3 is made up of 14 amino acids. The germline CDR1 and CDR2 sequences are KGHSH and LQKENI. CDR3 sequence (DNA): TGTGCCAGCTCAGCGCAGGACAGGGCCACTGAGGCTTTCTTT. Residues: CASSAQDRATEAFF. The variable domain in full, completed from reference TRBV18 and TRBJ1-1, reads NAGVMQNPRHLVRRRGQEARLRCSPMKGHSHVYWYRQLPEEGLKFMVYLQKENIIDESGMPKERFSAEFPKEGPSILRIQQVVRGDSAAYFCASSAQDRATEAFFGQGTRLTVV.

The chain carries TRBV18 and TRBJ1-4; TRBD1 aligns across 9 bases. The CDR3 has 16 residues. V shed 6 bases and J 5 bases; nucleotides not matched to a gene: 10. Germline CDR1 reads KGHSH; CDR2 reads LQKENI. In DNA form, the CDR3 reads TGTGCCAGCTCGCATAATTCCGGGACAGGGAATGAAAAACTGTTTTTT. Translation gives CASSHNSGTGNEKLFF.

This clone has a handful of counts. J is TRBJ2-4 and V is TRBV6-5; maybe TRBD2 (6 bases). With 5 bases removed from V and 7 bases from J, the gap between germline ends came to 6 bases. Germline V gene lookup returns CDR1 MNHEY and CDR2 SVGAGI. CDR3 length: 11 amino acids. The CDR3 protein is CASSGGNIQYF. As DNA, the CDR3 is TGTGCCAGCAGTGGAGGGAACATTCAGTACTTC.

This clone was seen more than once but under ten times. The chain combines TRBV5-4 with TRBJ2-7, with a weak D call TRBD2 (6 bases). Deletions cut 0 bases from V and 5 bases from J, with 15 bases between. Germline lookup yields CDR1 SGHNT and CDR2 YYREEE (reference sequence). This CDR3 has 15 residues. The CDR3 is CASSLASSGGDEQYF. DNA for the CDR3: TGTGCCAGCAGCTTGGCATCGTCAGGCGGGGACGAGCAGTACTTC.

J is TRBJ2-3 and V is TRBV4-2, with D perhaps TRBD2 (5 bases). CDR3 length: 15 amino acids. V was shortened by 5 bases and J by 6 bases, with 18 bases between the two germline ends. The germline CDR1 and CDR2 sequences are LGHNA and YNFKEQ. The DNA for the CDR3 is TGTGCCAGCAGCTCCGGGGTCGGTGCTCGGGATACGCAGTATTTT. Translating it yields CASSSGVGARDTQYF.